The 32 T cell receptor beta chains in this list originate from one sample, sequenced in a study of blood T cell repertoires in COVID-19. Method: immunoSEQ multiplex PCR; TCRdb's copy keeps in-frame clones and lacks some. The sample includes about 78,000 clones, nearly 90% of them seen just once. Sequencing input: peripheral blood. Source of these receptors: a woman of 80 years or more with active or convalescent COVID-19.

The genes are TRBV18 and TRBJ2-6, with 7 positions matching TRBD1. Trimming took 1 base from V and 2 from J; bases not matched to a gene: 2. CDR3 size: 16 residues. Looked up from germline, CDR1 is KGHSH and CDR2 is LQKENI. The CDR3 nucleotides read TGTGCCAGCTCACCACGGCAGGGGGCTGGGGCCAACGTCCTGACTTTC. Translation: CASSPRQGAGANVLTF.

The chain combines TRBV6-5 with TRBJ2-1; D perhaps matches TRBD2 (5 bases). The CDR3 consists of 13 residues. CDR1 is MNHEY, CDR2 SVGAGI, per germline. V was cut by 1 base and J by 5 bases, with 6 bases left in between. The CDR3 is CASSYLANNEQFF. DNA of the CDR3: TGTGCCAGCAGTTACTTAGCGAACAATGAGCAGTTCTTC.

The V call is TRBV29-1, the J call TRBJ2-1, with 8 positions matching TRBD2. The CDR3 extends over 14 amino acids. Unmatched junction bases numbered 2, after V lost 4 bases and J lost 0 bases. The germline CDR1 and CDR2 sequences are SQVTM and ANQGSEA. CDR3 DNA: TGCAGCGTTGCGGGGGGGGGCTCCTACAATGAGCAGTTCTTC. Its translation: CSVAGGGSYNEQFF.

The chain carries TRBV6-2 or TRBV6-3 and TRBJ2-6; TRBD1 aligns across 7 bases. The ends lost 5 bases at V and 2 bases at J; junction bases unmatched: 3. The CDR3 is 15 amino acids. Per germline, CDR1 MNHEY and CDR2 SVGEGT. The DNA of the CDR3 is TGTGCCAGCAGTCAGACAGGGACTGGGGCCAACGTCCTGACTTTC. The encoded protein is CASSQTGTGANVLTF.

V and J are TRBV19 and TRBJ2-7; maybe TRBD1 (6 bases). The length of the CDR3 is 14 residues. Germline CDR1 reads LNHDA; CDR2 reads SQIVND (reference sequence). Trimming shortened V by 5 bases and J by 3 bases, and 14 bases separated the two germline ends. The CDR3: CASSPNRAIYEQYF. The CDR3 nucleotides are TGTGCCAGTAGTCCCAACAGGGCAATCTACGAGCAGTACTTC. The full variable domain, its missing parts supplied by reference TRBV19 and TRBJ2-7, is DGGITQSPKYLFRKEGQNVTLSCEQNLNHDAMYWYRQDPGQGLRLIYYSQIVNDFQKGDIAEGYSVSREKKESFPLTVTSAQKNPTAFYLCASSPNRAIYEQYFGPGTRLTVT.

The chain employs TRBV6-5 and TRBJ1-1; the match to TRBD1 covers 8 bases. Germline V gives CDR1 MNHEY, CDR2 SVGAGI. Trimming took 6 bases from V and 6 from J; bases not matched to a gene: 12. This CDR3 is 15 amino acids long. Here the CDR3 DNA reads TGTGCCAGCAGCCCGACAGGGGTTCGGACCGCTGAAGCTTTCTTT. Protein: CASSPTGVRTAEAFF.

The chain uses TRBV19 and TRBJ2-2; D is ambiguous. The CDR3 runs 14 residues. CDR1 and CDR2 from the germline V gene are LNHDA and SQIVND (reference sequence). V was trimmed by 3 bases and J by 3 bases, leaving 8 bases between them. The CDR3 bases are TGTGCCAGTAGTATCATACTCGACACCGGGGAGCTGTTTTTT. Its translation is CASSIILDTGELFF.

The chain couples TRBV9 to TRBJ1-2; D remains unclear. Trimming cost V 3 bases and J 3 bases, with 9 bases left between them. This CDR3 contains 13 residues. Germline V gene data show CDR1 as SGDLS and CDR2 as YYNGEE. The CDR3 region is CASSASGYYGYTF. The CDR3 region has the DNA TGTGCCAGCAGCGCCTCAGGATACTATGGCTACACCTTC.

V and J are TRBV18 and TRBJ1-1; no reliable D call. Looked up from germline, CDR1 is KGHSH and CDR2 is LQKENI. The CDR3 is 16 amino acids. Trimming removed 3 bases from V and 0 bases from J, with 14 bases in between. CDR3 protein: CASSPRTGYLNTEAFF. The CDR3 DNA is TGTGCCAGCTCACCTCGCACGGGGTACCTGAACACTGAAGCTTTCTTT.

The chain recombines TRBV30 with TRBJ1-1; 7 nucleotides agree with TRBD1. Germline CDR1 reads GTSNPN; CDR2 reads SVGIG (reference sequence). The CDR3 runs to 15 residues. The junction had 9 bases not matched to a gene; V was cut back by 3 bases and J by 2 bases. CDR3 in DNA: TGTGCCTGGAGAAGAGAAGGGACAGAAAACACTGAAGCTTTCTTT. The encoded protein is CAWRREGTENTEAFF.

This clone turned up a few times. This chain links TRBV4-1 with TRBJ1-5; 7 nucleotides align to TRBD1. Germline values: CDR1 MGHRA, CDR2 YSYEKL. The CDR3 has 19 amino acids. With 3 bases clipped from V and 7 bases from J, the junction kept 21 bases outside the gene matches. The CDR3 region has the DNA TGCGCCAGCAGCCATTTGTTCGCGAGTGAGGGGGCTAGGGGACAGCCCCAGCATTTT. This translates into CASSHLFASEGARGQPQHF.

The genes are TRBV7-2 and TRBJ2-7, with a possible D match to TRBD2 (5 bases). CDR1 and CDR2 from the germline V gene are SGHTA and FQGNSA. Deletions cut 4 bases from V and 1 base from J, with 20 bases between. CDR3 size: 17 residues. The CDR3 sequence is CASSSQPLSLASYEQYF. The CDR3 DNA reads as TGTGCCAGCAGCTCGCAGCCTCTAAGTCTAGCATCCTACGAGCAGTACTTC. Complete variable domain (other parts from reference TRBV7-2 and TRBJ2-7): GAGVSQSPSNKVTEKGKDVELRCDPISGHTALYWYRQSLGQGLEFLIYFQGNSAPDKSGLPSDRFSAERTGGSVSTLTIQRTQQEDSAVYLCASSSQPLSLASYEQYFGPGTRLTVT.

The chain has TRBV15 and TRBJ1-4; 7 nucleotides match TRBD1. Germline lookup yields CDR1 LNHNV and CDR2 YYDKDF (reference sequence). Trimming took 0 bases from V and 0 from J; bases not matched to a gene: 7. The CDR3 runs to 18 residues. The CDR3, as DNA: TGTGCCACCAGCAGAGAGAGGGGGCAGGTTGCAACTAATGAAAAACTGTTTTTT. It codes for CATSRERGQVATNEKLFF.

CDR3 DNA sequence: TGTGCCAGCAGCGGGGGACAGGGGAGCTCCTACGAGCAGTACTTC. This gives the protein CASSGGQGSSYEQYF. V gene TRBV9 combines with J gene TRBJ2-7; 10 bases align to TRBD1. The V gene's germline CDR1 is SGDLS and CDR2 YYNGEE. J was trimmed by 0 bases and V by 3 bases; bases with no gene match: 3. The CDR3 is 15 residues long.

As regards this clone: Other DNA sequences in the sample encode the same CDR3. The rearrangement joins TRBV5-6 to TRBJ1-2; TRBD1 might be the D (6 bases). V lost 0 bases and J lost 8, with 11 bases in between. CDR1 and CDR2 from the germline V gene are SGHDT and YYEEEE. This CDR3 is built from 13 residues. The CDR3 DNA reads as TGTGCCAGCAGCTTGGCGGGGGGCGGAGGCTACACCTTC. Translation gives CASSLAGGGGYTF.

The rearrangement joins TRBV28 to TRBJ2-2; D perhaps matches TRBD2 (6 bases). This CDR3 has 14 amino acids. Germline V gene sequence: CDR1 MDHEN, CDR2 SYDVKM. V was clipped by 6 bases and J by 6 bases, with 14 bases between them. Here the CDR3 reads CASSWDSPAGELFF. In DNA, the CDR3 is TGTGCCAGCAGCTGGGACTCTCCGGCCGGGGAGCTGTTTTTT.

The CDR3 DNA reads as TGTGCCAGCAGCAAGATCCAAGGACAGAGCTCCTACAATGAGCAGTTCTTC. It encodes CASSKIQGQSSYNEQFF. J is TRBJ2-1 and V is TRBV7-2; a weak D match, TRBD1 (6 bases). CDR3 length: 17 amino acids. CDR1 is SGHTA and CDR2 is FQGNSA in the germline V gene. V was clipped by 5 bases and J by 0 bases, with 17 bases between them.

This clone was observed a single time. The gene calls are TRBV9 and TRBJ2-1; 9 bases line up with TRBD2. Germline values: CDR1 SGDLS, CDR2 YYNGEE. V lost 4 bases, J lost 10 bases, and 15 bases stayed unmatched. The CDR3 consists of 16 residues. CDR3 protein: CASSPAVLAGAYEQFF. The CDR3 DNA reads TGTGCCAGCAGCCCAGCGGTGTTAGCGGGAGCCTACGAGCAGTTCTTC.

This chain uses TRBV14 with TRBJ2-5; D unresolved. Trimming shortened V by 1 base and J by 5 bases, and 8 bases separated the two germline ends. The CDR3 has 13 residues. The germline V gene encodes CDR1 SGHDN and CDR2 FVKESK. The CDR3 reads CASSQGMGETQYF. For the CDR3, the DNA is TGTGCCAGCAGCCAAGGAATGGGCGAGACCCAGTACTTC.

In its sample, this clone was seen a few times. This chain uses TRBV30 with TRBJ2-7; 9 bases agree with TRBD2. CDR1 is GTSNPN and CDR2 is SVGIG in the germline V gene (reference sequence). The junction had 11 bases not matched to a gene; V was cut back by 3 bases and J by 11 bases. The CDR3 consists of 13 residues. The CDR3 sequence: CAWSEEREAPKYF. The CDR3 DNA is TGTGCCTGGAGCGAGGAGCGGGAGGCGCCGAAGTACTTC.

The J gene is TRBJ1-3, the V gene TRBV5-1; a weak D match, TRBD1 (6 bases). The CDR3 sequence is 16 residues long. From germline, CDR1 is SGHRS and CDR2 YFSETQ. V was clipped by 0 bases and J by 0 bases, with 10 bases between them. CDR3 amino acids: CASSLGGGSSGNTIYF. The DNA of the CDR3 is TGCGCCAGCAGCTTGGGTGGGGGCAGCTCTGGAAACACCATATATTTT.

Here the CDR3 DNA reads TGTGCCAGCAGTTACAGGGACTCCGAGCAGTACTTC. As protein: CASSYRDSEQYF. The chain couples TRBV6-5 to TRBJ2-7; a weak D match, TRBD2 (6 bases). Trimming stripped 2 bases from V and 6 bases from J, with 8 bases between. The CDR3 sequence is 12 residues long. Germline lookup yields CDR1 MNHEY and CDR2 SVGAGI.

The CDR3 DNA follows: TGTGCCAGCAGCCCATTAGCGGGATTACTCGGGGAGACCCAGTACTTC. This sequence encodes CASSPLAGLLGETQYF. This chain connects TRBV28 to TRBJ2-5; TRBD2 matches at 8 bases. Germline V CDR1 and CDR2: MDHEN, SYDVKM. The CDR3 sequence is 16 residues long. The V segment lost 6 bases and the J segment 5 bases; nucleotides outside the gene matches: 14.

This clone has just one count. The chain combines TRBV7-9 with TRBJ1-2; tentative D call: TRBD1 (5 bases). Trimming removed 6 bases at V and 3 bases at J, with 11 bases between. This CDR3 contains 13 residues. CDR1 and CDR2 (germline): SEHNR, FQNEAQ (reference sequence). The CDR3 loop is CASRLGQDYGYTF. DNA for the CDR3: TGTGCCAGCAGATTGGGGCAGGACTATGGCTACACCTTC.

V usage is TRBV28 and J usage is TRBJ2-1; maybe TRBD2 (6 bases). This CDR3 contains 14 residues. V dropped 7 bases and J dropped 6 bases, with 16 bases sitting between them. Looked up from germline, CDR1 is MDHEN and CDR2 is SYDVKM. As DNA, the CDR3 is TGTGCCAGCATGGACTACCCTTCATCCAATGAGCAGTTCTTC. Translated, it gives CASMDYPSSNEQFF.

The V and J genes are TRBV7-4 and TRBJ2-3; D might be TRBD2 (5 bases). Trimming left V 1 base short and J 0 bases short, with 11 bases between. CDR3 size: 16 residues. Germline V gene data show CDR1 as SGHVT and CDR2 as SQSDAQ. The CDR3 is CASSLVDGLSTDTQYF. The DNA of the CDR3 is TGTGCCAGCAGCTTAGTCGACGGACTTAGCACAGATACGCAGTATTTT.

Note on this clone: Within the sample, other DNA sequences also encode this same CDR3. The chain links TRBV2 to TRBJ2-7, with 9 nucleotides matching TRBD1. Germline lookup yields CDR1 SNHLY and CDR2 FYNNEI. Trimming took 6 bases from V and 2 from J; bases not matched to a gene: 2. The CDR3 has 13 amino acids. CDR3 sequence (DNA): TGTGCCAGCAGCCGGGACAGGGCCTACGAGCAGTACTTC. Protein: CASSRDRAYEQYF.

The V gene is TRBV18, the J gene TRBJ1-1, with D tentatively TRBD1 (5 bases). The germline V gene has CDR1 KGHSH and CDR2 LQKENI. The CDR3 is made up of 16 amino acids. The V end was cut by 1 base, the J end by 5 bases, with 17 bases between. CDR3 nucleotides: TGTGCCAGCTCACCACGGGTCGATGGGGCGCGGACTGAAGCTTTCTTT. It encodes CASSPRVDGARTEAFF.

The genes are TRBV7-2 and TRBJ2-1, with D possibly matching TRBD1 (5 bases). The V gene lost 1 base and the J gene lost 0 bases, with 19 bases spanning the gap. The CDR3 consists of 19 residues. CDR1 is SGHTA and CDR2 is FQGNSA in the germline V gene. CDR3 coding DNA: TGTGCCAGCAGCTTAGAAACTACTATAGGGGCTGTCTCCTACAATGAGCAGTTCTTC. As protein: CASSLETTIGAVSYNEQFF.

This clone was observed a handful of times. CDR3: CASSQRTGAGELFF. The CDR3 DNA is TGTGCCAGCAGCCAGCGGACAGGGGCCGGGGAGCTGTTTTTT. This chain connects TRBV5-4 to TRBJ2-2; 9 positions agree with TRBD1. With V trimmed by 4 bases and J by 6 bases, 4 bases remained unmatched. The germline gives CDR1 SGHNT, CDR2 YYREEE (reference sequence). The CDR3 is made up of 14 amino acids.

V and J are TRBV5-1 and TRBJ2-7, with a tentative D call TRBD1 (5 bases). From germline, CDR1 is SGHRS and CDR2 YFSETQ. Deletions cut 4 bases from V and 0 bases from J, with 17 bases between. CDR3 length: 16 amino acids. CDR3 DNA sequence: TGCGCCAGCAGCGCCCCCACCAGGGTTGGCTCCTACGAGCAGTACTTC. Its protein is CASSAPTRVGSYEQYF.

The V call is TRBV19, the J call TRBJ2-1; 11 nucleotides agree with TRBD2. The CDR3 consists of 14 residues. The V gene end was trimmed by 5 bases and the J gene end by 9 bases; junction bases not matched to a gene: 6. CDR1 LNHDA and CDR2 SQIVND come from the germline V gene (reference sequence). CDR3 sequence reads: CASSETSGKSEQFF. DNA for the CDR3: TGTGCCAGTAGTGAGACTAGCGGGAAGTCTGAGCAGTTCTTC.